This T cell receptor beta chain was found in a study of T cells after yellow fever vaccination. Study information: Fractions of limited cellularity were prepared by means of SMART-Seq v4 Ultra Low Input.

TCRdb recomputed calls from the 5' RACE reads with MiXCR, one row per CDR3 protein. The data hold hundreds of thousands of distinct CDR3 sequences, with approximately 13% observed a single time. The source is a man aged 25-40 years who received the YFV17D yellow fever vaccine. Sequencing was performed on PBMCs, taken on the day of the yellow fever booster vaccination.

CDR3 in DNA: TGCAGTGCTAGAATGTCGGGACTTCCCTACAATGAGCAGTTCTTC. Translation: CSARMSGLPYNEQFF. The gene calls are TRBV20-1 and TRBJ2-1, with a weak D call TRBD2 (6 bases). V shed 2 bases and J shed 2 bases, with 13 bases lying between them. Per the germline V gene, CDR1 is DFQATT and CDR2 is SNEGSKA (reference sequence). This CDR3 has 15 residues.